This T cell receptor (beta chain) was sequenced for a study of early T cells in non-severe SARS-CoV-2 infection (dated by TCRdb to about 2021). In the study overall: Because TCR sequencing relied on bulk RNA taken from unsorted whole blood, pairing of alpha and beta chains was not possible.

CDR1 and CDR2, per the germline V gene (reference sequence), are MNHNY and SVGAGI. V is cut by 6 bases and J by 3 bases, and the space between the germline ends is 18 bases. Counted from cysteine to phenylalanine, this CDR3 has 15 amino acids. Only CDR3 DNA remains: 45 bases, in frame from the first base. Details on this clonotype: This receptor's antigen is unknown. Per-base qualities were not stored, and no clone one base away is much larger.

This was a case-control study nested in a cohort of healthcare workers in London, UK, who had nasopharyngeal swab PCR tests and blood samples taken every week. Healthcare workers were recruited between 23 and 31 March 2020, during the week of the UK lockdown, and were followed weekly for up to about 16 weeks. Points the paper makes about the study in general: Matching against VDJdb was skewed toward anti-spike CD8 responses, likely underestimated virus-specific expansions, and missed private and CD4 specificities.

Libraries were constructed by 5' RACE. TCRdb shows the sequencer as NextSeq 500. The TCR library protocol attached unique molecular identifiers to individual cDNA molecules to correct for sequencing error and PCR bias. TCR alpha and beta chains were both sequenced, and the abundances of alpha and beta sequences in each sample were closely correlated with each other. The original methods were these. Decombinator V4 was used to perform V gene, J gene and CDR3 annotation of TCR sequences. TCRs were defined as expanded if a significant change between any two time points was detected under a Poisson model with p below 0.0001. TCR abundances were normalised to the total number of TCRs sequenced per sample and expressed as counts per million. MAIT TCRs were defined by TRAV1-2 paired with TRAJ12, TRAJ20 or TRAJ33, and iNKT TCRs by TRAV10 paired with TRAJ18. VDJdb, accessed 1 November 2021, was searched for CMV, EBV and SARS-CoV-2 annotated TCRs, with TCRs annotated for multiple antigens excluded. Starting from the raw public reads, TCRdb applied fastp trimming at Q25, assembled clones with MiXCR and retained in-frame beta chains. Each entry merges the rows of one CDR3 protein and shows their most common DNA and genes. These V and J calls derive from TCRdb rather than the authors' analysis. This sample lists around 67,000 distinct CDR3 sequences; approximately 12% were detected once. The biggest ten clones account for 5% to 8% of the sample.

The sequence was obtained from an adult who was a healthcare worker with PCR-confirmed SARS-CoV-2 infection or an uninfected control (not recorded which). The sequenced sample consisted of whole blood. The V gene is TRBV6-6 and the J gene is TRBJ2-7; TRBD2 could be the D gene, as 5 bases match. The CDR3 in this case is CASRTSTEARYEQYF. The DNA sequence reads TGTGCCAGCAGGACTTCGACGGAGGCACGCTACGAGCAGTACTTC.